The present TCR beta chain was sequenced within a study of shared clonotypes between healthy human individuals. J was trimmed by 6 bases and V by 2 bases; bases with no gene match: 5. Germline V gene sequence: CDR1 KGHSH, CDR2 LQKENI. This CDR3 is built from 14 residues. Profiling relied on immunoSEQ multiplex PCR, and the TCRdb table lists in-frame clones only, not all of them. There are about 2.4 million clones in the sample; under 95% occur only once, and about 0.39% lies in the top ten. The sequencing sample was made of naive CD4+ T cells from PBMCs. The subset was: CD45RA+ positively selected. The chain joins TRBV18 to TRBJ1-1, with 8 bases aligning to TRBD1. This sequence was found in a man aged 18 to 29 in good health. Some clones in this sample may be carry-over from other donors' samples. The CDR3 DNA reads TGTGCCAGCTCACCAAGACAGGGGCCCTCTGAAGCTTTCTTT. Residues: CASSPRQGPSEAFF.